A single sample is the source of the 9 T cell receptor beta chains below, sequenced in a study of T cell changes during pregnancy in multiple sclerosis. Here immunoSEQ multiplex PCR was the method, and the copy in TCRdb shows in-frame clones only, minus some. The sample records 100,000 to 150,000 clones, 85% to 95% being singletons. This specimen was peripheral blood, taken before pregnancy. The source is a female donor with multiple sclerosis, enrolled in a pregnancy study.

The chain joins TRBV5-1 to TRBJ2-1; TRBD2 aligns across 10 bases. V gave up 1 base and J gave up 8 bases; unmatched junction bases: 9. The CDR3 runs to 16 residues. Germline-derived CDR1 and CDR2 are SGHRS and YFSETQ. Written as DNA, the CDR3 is TGCGCCAGCAGCTTGTTGGCTAGCGGGAGATCTGATGAGCAGTTCTTC. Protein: CASSLLASGRSDEQFF. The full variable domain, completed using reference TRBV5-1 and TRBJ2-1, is KAGVTQTPRYLIKTRGQQVTLSCSPISGHRSVSWYQQTPGQGLQFLFEYFSETQRNKGNFPGRFSGRQFSNSRSEMNVSTLELGDSALYLCASSLLASGRSDEQFFGPGTRLTVL.

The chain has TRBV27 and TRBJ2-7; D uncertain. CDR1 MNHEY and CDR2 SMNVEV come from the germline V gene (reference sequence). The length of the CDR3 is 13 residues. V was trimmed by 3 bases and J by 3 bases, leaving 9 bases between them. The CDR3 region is CASSLGLNYEQYF. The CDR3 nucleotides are TGTGCCAGCAGTTTGGGCTTAAACTACGAGCAGTACTTC.

CDR3 coding DNA: TGTGCCAGCAGCTCCTTAGGGAAACAGGGGAATGTTTATTTT. Its protein is CASSSLGKQGNVYF. The chain employs TRBV11-2 and TRBJ1-3; 7 nucleotides line up with TRBD1. The V segment lost 4 bases and the J segment 16 bases; nucleotides outside the gene matches: 16. The CDR3 is made up of 14 amino acids. The V gene's germline CDR1 is SGHAT and CDR2 FQNNGV.

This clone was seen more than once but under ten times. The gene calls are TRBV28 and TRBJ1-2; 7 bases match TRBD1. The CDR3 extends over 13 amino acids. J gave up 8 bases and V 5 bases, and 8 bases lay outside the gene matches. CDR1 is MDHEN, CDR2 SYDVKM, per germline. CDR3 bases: TGTGCCAGCAGTCCCGGGACAGTGACGGGCTACACCTTC. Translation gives CASSPGTVTGYTF.

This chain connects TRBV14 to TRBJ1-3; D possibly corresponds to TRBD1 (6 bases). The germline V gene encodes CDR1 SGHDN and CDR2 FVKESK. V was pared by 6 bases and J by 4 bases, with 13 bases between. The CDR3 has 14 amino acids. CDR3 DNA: TGTGCCAGCAGGTCTACAGGGATCGGAAACACCATATATTTT. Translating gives CASRSTGIGNTIYF.

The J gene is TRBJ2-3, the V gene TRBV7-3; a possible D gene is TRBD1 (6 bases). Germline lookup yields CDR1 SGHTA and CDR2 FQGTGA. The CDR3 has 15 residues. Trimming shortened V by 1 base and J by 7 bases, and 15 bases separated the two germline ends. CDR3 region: CASSLNPGQRYTQYF. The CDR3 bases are TGTGCCAGCAGCTTAAACCCCGGACAGCGTTATACGCAGTATTTT. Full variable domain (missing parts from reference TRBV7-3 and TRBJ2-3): GAGVSQTPSNKVTEKGKYVELRCDPISGHTALYWYRQSLGQGPEFLIYFQGTGAADDSGLPNDRFFAVRPEGSVSTLKIQRTERGDSAVYLCASSLNPGQRYTQYFGPGTRLTVL.

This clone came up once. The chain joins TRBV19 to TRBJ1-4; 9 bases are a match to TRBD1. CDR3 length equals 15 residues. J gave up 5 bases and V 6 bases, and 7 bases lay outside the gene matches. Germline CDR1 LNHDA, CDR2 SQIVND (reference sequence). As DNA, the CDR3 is TGTGCCAGTAGGACGGGGACAGGGAGGAATGAAAAACTGTTTTTT. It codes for CASRTGTGRNEKLFF.

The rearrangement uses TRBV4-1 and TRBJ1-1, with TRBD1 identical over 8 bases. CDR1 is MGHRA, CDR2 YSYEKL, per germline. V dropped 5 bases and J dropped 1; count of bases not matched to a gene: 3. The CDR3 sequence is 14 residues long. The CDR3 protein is CASSMDRANTEAFF. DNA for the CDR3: TGCGCCAGCAGCATGGACAGGGCGAACACTGAAGCTTTCTTT.

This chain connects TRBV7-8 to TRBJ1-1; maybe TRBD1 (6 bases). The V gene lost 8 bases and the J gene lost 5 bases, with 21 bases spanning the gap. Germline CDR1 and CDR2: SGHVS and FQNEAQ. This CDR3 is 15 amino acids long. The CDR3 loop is CASSHGGGGGTEAFF. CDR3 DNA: TGTGCCAGCTCCCACGGGGGGGGCGGGGGAACTGAAGCTTTCTTT.